This T cell receptor (beta chain) emerged from a study of CD8+ T cells in alopecia areata. Whole-study context: A regimen of oral tofacitinib, 5 to 10 mg twice daily, was given to treated patients.

With regard to this clone: What it binds is not known.

Findings of the study overall: Scalp and blood retained many expanded lesional clones during tofacitinib. Compared with normal scalp, lesional scalp had higher clonality and more expanded CD8+ clones.

Sequencing used cDNA as its template, made by extracting RNA and reverse transcribing it. TCRdb keeps only in-frame clones here, not all; method: immunoSEQ multiplex PCR. The sample lists about 180,000 clones; 50% to 65% were seen once. The CDR3 runs to 14 residues. V was clipped by 4 bases and J by 1 base, with 12 bases between them. The germline CDR1 and CDR2 sequences are SGHRS and YFSETQ. Treatment defined: oral pan-JAK inhibitor, 5-10 mg twice daily. The receptor was derived from a human donor with alopecia areata. J is TRBJ2-7 and V is TRBV5-1; a possible D gene is TRBD1 (6 bases). The specimen was CD8+ T cells sorted from blood, collected at week 24, from a patient treated with tofacitinib. CDR3 sequence reads: CASSPTTGSYEQYF. The CDR3 nucleotides read TGCGCCAGCAGCCCCACAACAGGGTCCTACGAGCAGTACTTC.